Listed here are 26 T cell receptor beta chains from one sample, sequenced in a study of shared clonotypes between healthy human individuals. Some clones are missing from TCRdb's copy, which holds only in-frame ones; the method was immunoSEQ multiplex PCR. The data contain 1.6 million or so clones, approximately 98.5% of them singletons. The source material was naive CD4+ T cells sorted from blood. Subset reported: CD45RA+ positively selected. These TCRs come from a man aged 30-40 years in good health.

The gene calls are TRBV9 and TRBJ2-1, with 8 nucleotides matching TRBD1. The CDR3 is made up of 16 amino acids. With 0 bases clipped from V and 5 bases from J, the junction kept 7 bases outside the gene matches. The V gene's germline CDR1 is SGDLS and CDR2 YYNGEE. CDR3 sequence reads: CASSVGSTGGNNEQFF. CDR3 sequence (DNA): TGTGCCAGCAGCGTAGGTTCTACAGGGGGTAACAATGAGCAGTTCTTC. Based on the CDR3 plus reference TRBV9 and TRBJ2-1, the full variable domain is DSGVTQTPKHLITATGQRVTLRCSPRSGDLSVYWYQQSLDQGLQFLIQYYNGEERAKGNILERFSAQQFPDLHSELNLSSLELGDSALYFCASSVGSTGGNNEQFFGPGTRLTVL.

This rearrangement joins TRBV5-1 to TRBJ2-5, with TRBD1 as a possible D gene (5 bases). Trimming left V 4 bases short and J 5 bases short, with 15 bases between. Per germline, CDR1 SGHRS and CDR2 YFSETQ. The CDR3 sequence is 14 residues long. The CDR3 DNA is TGCGCCAGCAGCCTGGACACTCACGGGGAGACCCAGTACTTC. Residues: CASSLDTHGETQYF.

This chain uses TRBV28 with TRBJ2-1, with TRBD2 identical over 14 bases. Germline CDR1 MDHEN, CDR2 SYDVKM. This CDR3 has 13 residues. Losses at the gene ends were 10 bases for V and 9 bases for J; bases not matched to a gene: 5. The chain's CDR3 is CATGTSGSGEQFF. In nucleotides, the CDR3 is TGTGCCACCGGGACTAGCGGGAGTGGTGAGCAGTTCTTC.

CDR3 loop: CASSLEGLADYNEQFF. For the CDR3, the DNA is TGTGCCAGCAGCTTAGAGGGCCTAGCGGACTACAATGAGCAGTTCTTC. The chain combines TRBV7-2 with TRBJ2-1; 7 bases align to TRBD2. Germline lookup yields CDR1 SGHTA and CDR2 FQGNSA. The CDR3 consists of 16 residues. Trimming at V came to 1 base and at J to 3 bases, leaving 6 bases not matched to a gene.

The chain carries TRBV5-6 and TRBJ2-3; tentative D call: TRBD1 (6 bases). CDR3 length: 16 residues. Trimming shortened V by 6 bases and J by 0 bases, and 17 bases separated the two germline ends. Germline CDR1 SGHDT, CDR2 YYEEEE. The CDR3 DNA is TGTGCCAGCACCCTCCTCGACAGGAAAAGCACAGATACGCAGTATTTT. Amino acids: CASTLLDRKSTDTQYF.

The chain couples TRBV4-3 to TRBJ1-1; 8 positions match TRBD1. The CDR3 spans 17 residues. CDR1 is LGHNA, CDR2 YSLEER, per germline. With 1 base clipped from V and 0 bases from J, the junction kept 7 bases outside the gene matches. In DNA, the CDR3 is TGCGCCAGCAGCCAAGGACCCAGGGGGCCCTTGAACACTGAAGCTTTCTTT. Encoded protein: CASSQGPRGPLNTEAFF.

This clone was observed once. J is TRBJ2-6 and V is TRBV7-2, with TRBD1 as a possible D gene (6 bases). CDR3 length: 16 amino acids. V shed 1 base and J shed 2 bases, with 9 bases lying between them. Germline V gives CDR1 SGHTA, CDR2 FQGNSA. Here the CDR3 reads CASSLVGTTGANVLTF. The CDR3, as DNA: TGTGCCAGCAGCTTAGTAGGGACAACTGGGGCCAACGTCCTGACTTTC.

The V gene is TRBV9, the J gene TRBJ1-2; no clear D. Germline assignment: CDR1 SGDLS and CDR2 YYNGEE. The V end was cut by 0 bases, the J end by 1 base, with 10 bases between. The CDR3 has 15 residues. Here the CDR3 reads CASSVDGRSNYGYTF. CDR3 DNA: TGTGCCAGCAGCGTAGATGGACGGAGTAACTATGGCTACACCTTC.

This clone was seen just once. The rearrangement links TRBV10-3 to TRBJ1-1, with no clear D. V was cut by 6 bases and J by 4 bases, with 12 bases left in between. Germline V gene lookup returns CDR1 ENHRY and CDR2 SYGVKD. This CDR3 has 13 residues. Written as DNA, the CDR3 is TGTGCCATCAGCTCAGGAGAAGGCACTGAAGCTTTCTTT. This translates into CAISSGEGTEAFF.

The chain uses TRBV4-1 and TRBJ2-3; D uncertain. The germline CDR1 and CDR2 sequences are MGHRA and YSYEKL. V gave up 1 base and J gave up 2 bases, with 16 bases separating them. This CDR3 region has 17 residues. The CDR3 sequence is CASSQGASLIFTDTQYF. CDR3 in DNA: TGCGCCAGCAGCCAAGGTGCCAGCTTAATATTCACAGATACGCAGTATTTT.

This chain connects TRBV5-4 to TRBJ2-7; D unclear. Germline CDR1 is SGHNT and CDR2 is YYREEE (reference sequence). Between the trimmed V and J ends, which lost 0 bases and 2 bases, there was a span of 12 bases. The CDR3 has 15 residues. The CDR3 DNA reads as TGTGCCAGCAGCTTGGGGCAGGTCATTGCCTACGAGCAGTACTTC. Translation: CASSLGQVIAYEQYF.

The chain has TRBV7-2 and TRBJ1-5; a possible D gene is TRBD1 (6 bases). This CDR3 comprises 15 residues. The V end was cut by 3 bases, the J end by 4 bases, with 13 bases between. CDR1 and CDR2 (germline): SGHTA, FQGNSA. In nucleotides, the CDR3 is TGTGCCAGCAGCTTTTACAGGGCAGGGAATCAGCCCCAGCATTTT. Its protein product is CASSFYRAGNQPQHF.

This chain links TRBV4-3 with TRBJ2-2; TRBD1 is a possible D gene (7 bases). Trimming stripped 0 bases from V and 7 bases from J, with 9 bases between. Looked up from germline, CDR1 is LGHNA and CDR2 is YSLEER. This CDR3 contains 14 residues. The CDR3 DNA is TGCGCCAGCAGCCAAGACAGGGGGGTCGGGGAGCTGTTTTTT. It encodes CASSQDRGVGELFF.

V and J are TRBV7-2 and TRBJ2-1, with TRBD2 matching over 11 bases. The CDR3 has 15 amino acids. V lost 4 bases, J lost 7 bases, and 6 bases stayed unmatched. CDR1 and CDR2 from the germline V gene are SGHTA and FQGNSA. The CDR3 reads CASSSGIAGGNEQFF. The CDR3 DNA follows: TGTGCCAGCAGCTCAGGGATAGCGGGAGGGAATGAGCAGTTCTTC.

This chain uses TRBV5-1 with TRBJ2-1, with a possible D match to TRBD2 (6 bases). Per germline, CDR1 SGHRS and CDR2 YFSETQ. The CDR3 covers 15 residues. V lost 5 bases, J lost 4 bases, and 16 bases lay in between. The CDR3 reads CASSFDAGIYNEQFF. The CDR3 nucleotides read TGCGCCAGCAGTTTCGACGCGGGGATATACAATGAGCAGTTCTTC.

The chain has TRBV30 and TRBJ2-7, with D tentatively TRBD2 (5 bases). The CDR3 is 13 residues long. Germline values: CDR1 GTSNPN, CDR2 SVGIG (reference sequence). V was clipped by 0 bases and J by 5 bases, with 11 bases between them. In DNA form, the CDR3 reads TGTGCCTGGAGTGTGAGGGTTCGGGACGAGCAGTACTTC. This sequence encodes CAWSVRVRDEQYF.

Of note for this clone: The same CDR3 can be traced to other DNA sequences in this sample. V is TRBV6-1 and J is TRBJ1-5; D remains unclear. Looked up from germline, CDR1 is MNHNS and CDR2 is SASEGT. V lost 3 bases, J lost 6 bases, and 0 bases lay in between. This CDR3 has 10 residues. The CDR3 here is CASSDQPQHF. CDR3 bases: TGTGCCAGCAGTGATCAGCCCCAGCATTTT.

In the case of this clone: Different DNA sequences within this sample yield the same CDR3. This sequence joins TRBV9 and TRBJ2-5; D unclear. Germline lookup yields CDR1 SGDLS and CDR2 YYNGEE. Trimming removed 3 bases at V and 2 bases at J, with 8 bases between. This CDR3 contains 13 residues. The CDR3 DNA is TGTGCCAGCAGCGGGCAGCCGCAAGAGACCCAGTACTTC. Translated, it gives CASSGQPQETQYF.

This chain joins TRBV6-5 and TRBJ2-7, with no clear D. Germline V CDR1 and CDR2: MNHEY, SVGAGI. The V gene lost 7 bases and the J gene lost 3 bases, with 16 bases spanning the gap. The CDR3 consists of 14 residues. The DNA for the CDR3 is TGTGCCAGCAACGATAGAGGAAGGTTCTACGAGCAGTACTTC. This sequence encodes CASNDRGRFYEQYF.

This chain joins TRBV7-8 and TRBJ2-3; D not certain. The ends were cut back, 5 bases at V and 2 bases at J, with 11 bases in the middle. The length of the CDR3 is 14 residues. Germline V lookup: CDR1 SGHVS, CDR2 FQNEAQ. CDR3 residues: CASSPRRNTDTQYF. The CDR3, as DNA: TGTGCCAGCAGCCCCCGCAGAAACACAGATACGCAGTATTTT.

The rearrangement uses TRBV27 and TRBJ1-5, with TRBD1 identical over 7 bases. CDR3 length equals 14 residues. V was pared by 3 bases and J by 5 bases, with 4 bases of the junction left unmatched. The germline V gene encodes CDR1 MNHEY and CDR2 SMNVEV (reference sequence). The CDR3 nucleotides are TGTGCCAGCAGTTTGTTAGGGGGCGATCAGCCCCAGCATTTT. Its translation: CASSLLGGDQPQHF.

The chain recombines TRBV30 with TRBJ1-4; 8 nucleotides align to TRBD1. V trimming: 5 bases; J trimming: 3 bases; junction bases outside the gene matches: 2. The V gene's germline CDR1 is GTSNPN and CDR2 SVGIG (reference sequence). The CDR3 is made up of 13 amino acids. As DNA, the CDR3 is TGTGCCTGGCGGACAGGGTCTAATGAAAAACTGTTTTTT. This translates into CAWRTGSNEKLFF.

The rearrangement links TRBV6-6 to TRBJ2-7; 10 bases line up with TRBD1. V lost 5 bases to trimming and J lost 3 bases; unmatched junction nucleotides: 7. The CDR3 runs to 15 residues. Germline lookup yields CDR1 MNHNY and CDR2 SVGAGI (reference sequence). CDR3 sequence reads: CASSPSGTGDYEQYF. The CDR3 DNA reads as TGTGCCAGCAGTCCCTCAGGGACAGGGGACTACGAGCAGTACTTC.

V and J are TRBV6-1 and TRBJ1-3; no clear D. Deletions cut 6 bases from V and 0 bases from J, with 12 bases between. This CDR3 region has 15 residues. Germline CDR1 reads MNHNS; CDR2 reads SASEGT. Here the CDR3 reads CASRDRASSGNTIYF. The CDR3 nucleotides are TGTGCCAGCAGAGACCGGGCCAGCTCTGGAAACACCATATATTTT.

The J gene is TRBJ2-7, the V gene TRBV6-6, with D possibly TRBD2 on 7 matching bases. Trimming stripped 3 bases from V and 7 bases from J, with 13 bases between. The CDR3 length is 13 residues. The germline V gene has CDR1 MNHNY and CDR2 SVGAGI (reference sequence). CDR3 sequence (DNA): TGTGCCAGCAGTTATCCCGGGGGGCGGGAGCAGTACTTC. Protein: CASSYPGGREQYF.

This clone was detected only once. In DNA, the CDR3 is TGTGCCAGCAGTGAGACAGGGTCCGGGGACACTGAAGCTTTCTTT. As protein: CASSETGSGDTEAFF. The chain employs TRBV25-1 and TRBJ1-1; TRBD1 matches 7 bases. In germline, CDR1 is MGHDK, CDR2 SYGVNS. There are 15 residues in the CDR3. Unmatched junction bases numbered 7, after V lost 3 bases and J lost 3 bases. Variable domain in full (rest from reference TRBV25-1 and TRBJ1-1): EADIYQTPRYLVIGTGKKITLECSQTMGHDKMYWYQQDPGMELHLIHYSYGVNSTEKGDLSSESTVSRIRTEHFPLTLESARPSHTSQYLCASSETGSGDTEAFFGQGTRLTVV.